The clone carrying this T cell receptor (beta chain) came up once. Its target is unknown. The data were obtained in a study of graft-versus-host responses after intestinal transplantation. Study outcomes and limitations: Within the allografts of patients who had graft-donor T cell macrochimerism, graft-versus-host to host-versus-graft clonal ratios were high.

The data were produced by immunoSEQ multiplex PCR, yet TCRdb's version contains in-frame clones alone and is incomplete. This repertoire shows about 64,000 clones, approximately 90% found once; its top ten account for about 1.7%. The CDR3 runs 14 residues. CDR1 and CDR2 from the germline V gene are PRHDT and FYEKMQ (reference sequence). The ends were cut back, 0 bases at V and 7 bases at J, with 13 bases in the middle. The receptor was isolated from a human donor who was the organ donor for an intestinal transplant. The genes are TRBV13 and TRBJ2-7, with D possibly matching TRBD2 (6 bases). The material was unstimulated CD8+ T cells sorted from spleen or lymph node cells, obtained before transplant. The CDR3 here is CASSLGGRLGEQYF. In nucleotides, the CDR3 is TGTGCCAGCAGCTTAGGAGGGAGGTTAGGGGAGCAGTACTTC.